This T cell receptor beta chain was recovered during a study of long-term antiretroviral therapy in people with HIV. The libraries were made with immunoSEQ v3.0 at survey level. Some clones are missing from TCRdb's copy, which holds only in-frame ones; the method was immunoSEQ multiplex PCR. The sample shows roughly 39,000 clones, less than 90% of them seen only once. The junction had 14 bases not matched to a gene; V was cut back by 2 bases and J by 0 bases. The CDR3 runs 18 residues. The germline CDR1 and CDR2 sequences are SGHDT and YYEEEE. The sequenced sample was unsorted PBMCs, obtained just before starting antiretroviral therapy. The chain joins TRBV5-6 to TRBJ2-7; 7 bases are shared with TRBD1. The TCR was taken from a woman aged 18 to 35 with HIV. CDR3 loop: CASSFTGVLTVSSYEQYF. The CDR3 bases are TGTGCCAGCAGCTTCACAGGGGTCCTCACAGTAAGCTCCTACGAGCAGTACTTC.